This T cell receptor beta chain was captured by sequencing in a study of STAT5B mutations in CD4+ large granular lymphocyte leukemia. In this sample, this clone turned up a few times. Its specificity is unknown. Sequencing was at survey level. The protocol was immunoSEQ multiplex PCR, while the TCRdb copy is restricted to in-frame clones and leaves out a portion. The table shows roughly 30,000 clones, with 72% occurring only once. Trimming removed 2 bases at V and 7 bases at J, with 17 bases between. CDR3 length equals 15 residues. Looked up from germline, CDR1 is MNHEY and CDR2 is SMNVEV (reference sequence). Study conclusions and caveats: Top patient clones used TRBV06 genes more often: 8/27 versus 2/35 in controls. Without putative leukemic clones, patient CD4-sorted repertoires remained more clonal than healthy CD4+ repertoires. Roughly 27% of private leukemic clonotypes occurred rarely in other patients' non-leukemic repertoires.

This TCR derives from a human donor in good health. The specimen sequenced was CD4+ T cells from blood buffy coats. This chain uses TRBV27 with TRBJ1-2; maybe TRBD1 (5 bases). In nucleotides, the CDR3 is TGTGCCAGCAGTTTAGTGTGGAGCAGGGTAGGTGGCTACACCTTC. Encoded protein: CASSLVWSRVGGYTF.